The clone carrying this T cell receptor (beta chain) was counted a single time. The antigen remains undetermined. The PCR ran on 60 Vbeta and 13 Jbeta primers. As handled by the study authors: Later reanalysis found around 74 million unique TCR beta chains, around 9.9 million of them shared. The assay was immunoSEQ multiplex PCR, and TCRdb's table has in-frame clones only and misses some. Clonal size and the V and J genes are those of that table, whereas D and trimming came from the DNA. The sample consists of 130,000 or so clones, just under 80% of them appearing once. The source of the sample is a study of cytomegalovirus exposure and HLA in healthy donors. Background on the study: A data release that came early held 80 million or so unique TCRs from HLA-typed donors.

Notes on the study in general: Several of the most significant clusters appeared linked to common viral pathogens, based on a later analysis. Researchers reported in a later analysis that a missense DCLRE1C variant was tied to TCR beta V- and J-gene trimming.

The sequencing sample was made of PBMCs. The TCR comes from a man aged 25 to 40 in good health and CMV-seronegative.

CDR3 nucleotides: TGTGCCAGCAGCTTAACATACACCGGGGAGCTGTTTTTT. Protein: CASSLTYTGELFF. The J gene is TRBJ2-2, the V gene TRBV11-3, with D unresolved. The V gene lost 2 bases and the J gene lost 3 bases, with 4 bases spanning the gap. Germline values: CDR1 SGHNT, CDR2 YENEEA. The length of the CDR3 is 13 residues.